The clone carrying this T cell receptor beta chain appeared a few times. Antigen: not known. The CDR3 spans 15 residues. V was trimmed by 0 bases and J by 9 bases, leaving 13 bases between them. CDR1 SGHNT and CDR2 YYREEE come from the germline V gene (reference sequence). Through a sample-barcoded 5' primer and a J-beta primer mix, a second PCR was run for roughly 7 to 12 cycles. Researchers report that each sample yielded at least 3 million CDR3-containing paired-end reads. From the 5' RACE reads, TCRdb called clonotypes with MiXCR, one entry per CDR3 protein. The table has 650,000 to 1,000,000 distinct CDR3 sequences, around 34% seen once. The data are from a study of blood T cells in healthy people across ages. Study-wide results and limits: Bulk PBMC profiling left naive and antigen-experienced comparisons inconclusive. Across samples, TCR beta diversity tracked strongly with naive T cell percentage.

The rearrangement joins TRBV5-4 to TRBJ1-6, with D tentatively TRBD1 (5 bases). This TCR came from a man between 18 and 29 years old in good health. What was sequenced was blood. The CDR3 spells CASSLAGGLASPLHF. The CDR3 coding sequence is TGTGCCAGCAGCTTGGCGGGGGGACTGGCTTCACCCCTCCACTTT. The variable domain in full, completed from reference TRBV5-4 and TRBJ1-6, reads ETGVTQSPTHLIKTRGQQVTLRCSSQSGHNTVSWYQQALGQGPQFIFQYYREEENGRGNFPPRFSGLQFPNYSSELNVNALELDDSALYLCASSLAGGLASPLHFGNGTRLTVT.